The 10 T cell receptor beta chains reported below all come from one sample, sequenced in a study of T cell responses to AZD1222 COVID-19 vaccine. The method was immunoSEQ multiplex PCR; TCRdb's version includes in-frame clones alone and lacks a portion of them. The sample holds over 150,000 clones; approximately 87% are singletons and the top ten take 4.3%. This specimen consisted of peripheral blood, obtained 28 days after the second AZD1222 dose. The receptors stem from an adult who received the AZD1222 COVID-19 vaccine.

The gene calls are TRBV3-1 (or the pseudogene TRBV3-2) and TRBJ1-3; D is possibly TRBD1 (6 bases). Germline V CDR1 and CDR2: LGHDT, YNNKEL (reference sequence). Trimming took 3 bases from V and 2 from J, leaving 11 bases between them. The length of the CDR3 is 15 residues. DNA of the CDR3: TGTGCCAGCAGCCATGCGGGGGCGGCTGGAAACACCATATATTTT. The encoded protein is CASSHAGAAGNTIYF.

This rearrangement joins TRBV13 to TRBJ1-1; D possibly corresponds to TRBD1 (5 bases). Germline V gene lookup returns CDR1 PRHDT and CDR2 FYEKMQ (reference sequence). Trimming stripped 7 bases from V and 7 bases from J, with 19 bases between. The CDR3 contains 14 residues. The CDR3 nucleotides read TGTGCCAGCACCCGAAGGGGACCTCCAAATGAAGCTTTCTTT. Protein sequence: CASTRRGPPNEAFF.

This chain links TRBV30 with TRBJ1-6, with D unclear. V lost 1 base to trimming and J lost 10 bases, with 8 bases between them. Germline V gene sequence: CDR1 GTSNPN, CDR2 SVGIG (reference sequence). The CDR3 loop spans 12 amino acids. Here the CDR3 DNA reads TGTGCCTGGAGTGAAATGGACTCACCCCTCCACTTT. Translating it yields CAWSEMDSPLHF.

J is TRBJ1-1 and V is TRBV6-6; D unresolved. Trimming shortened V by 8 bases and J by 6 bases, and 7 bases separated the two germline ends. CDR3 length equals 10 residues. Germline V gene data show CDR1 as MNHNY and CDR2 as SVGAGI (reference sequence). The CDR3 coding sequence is TGTGCCAGCGGGGTGGCTGAAGCTTTCTTT. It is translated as CASGVAEAFF.

CDR3 DNA: TGTGCCAGCAGCCAGGGGGAACACGATGAGCAGTTCTTC. Amino acid sequence: CASSQGEHDEQFF. The rearrangement links TRBV4-2 to TRBJ2-1; D assignment may be TRBD1 or TRBD2 (5 bases each). V was clipped by 3 bases and J by 8 bases, with 11 bases between them. The CDR3 runs to 13 residues. The germline V gene encodes CDR1 LGHNA and CDR2 YNFKEQ.

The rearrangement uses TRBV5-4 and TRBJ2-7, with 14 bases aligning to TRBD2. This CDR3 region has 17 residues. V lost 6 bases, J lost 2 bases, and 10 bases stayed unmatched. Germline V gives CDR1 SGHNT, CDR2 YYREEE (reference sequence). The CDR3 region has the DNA TGTGCCAGCACCCGACTAGCGGGGGGGATAATAGCCTACGAGCAGTACTTC. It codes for CASTRLAGGIIAYEQYF.

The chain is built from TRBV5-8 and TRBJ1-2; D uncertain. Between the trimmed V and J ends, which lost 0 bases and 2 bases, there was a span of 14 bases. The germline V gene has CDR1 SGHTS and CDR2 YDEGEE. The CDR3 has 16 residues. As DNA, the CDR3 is TGTGCCAGCAGCTTGGGTCGGGATTGGTTAAACTATGGCTACACCTTC. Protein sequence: CASSLGRDWLNYGYTF. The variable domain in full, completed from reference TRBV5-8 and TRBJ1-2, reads EAGVTQSPTHLIKTRGQQATLRCSPISGHTSVYWYQQALGLGLQFLLWYDEGEERNRGNFPPRFSGRQFPNYSSELNVNALELEDSALYLCASSLGRDWLNYGYTFGSGTRLTVV.

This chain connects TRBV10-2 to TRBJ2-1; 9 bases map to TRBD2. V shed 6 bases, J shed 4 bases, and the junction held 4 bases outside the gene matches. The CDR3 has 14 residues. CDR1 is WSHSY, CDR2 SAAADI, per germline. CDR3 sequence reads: CASSAGGRYNEQFF. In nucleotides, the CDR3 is TGCGCCAGCAGCGCGGGGGGGCGGTACAATGAGCAGTTCTTC.

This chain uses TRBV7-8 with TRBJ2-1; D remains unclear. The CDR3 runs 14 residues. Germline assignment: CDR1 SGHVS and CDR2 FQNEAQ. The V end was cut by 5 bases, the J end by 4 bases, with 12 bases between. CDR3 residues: CASSTPEGYNEQFF. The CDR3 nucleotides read TGTGCCAGCAGCACCCCCGAAGGGTACAATGAGCAGTTCTTC.

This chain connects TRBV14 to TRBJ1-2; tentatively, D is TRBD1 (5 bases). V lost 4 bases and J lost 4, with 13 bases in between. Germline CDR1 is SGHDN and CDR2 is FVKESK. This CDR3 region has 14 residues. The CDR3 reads CASSPTTAPYGYTF. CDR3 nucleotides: TGTGCCAGCAGCCCAACGACAGCCCCCTATGGCTACACCTTC. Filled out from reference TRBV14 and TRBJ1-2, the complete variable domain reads EAGVTQFPSHSVIEKGQTVTLRCDPISGHDNLYWYRRVMGKEIKFLLHFVKESKQDESGMPNNRFLAERTGGTYSTLKVQPAELEDSGVYFCASSPTTAPYGYTFGSGTRLTVV.